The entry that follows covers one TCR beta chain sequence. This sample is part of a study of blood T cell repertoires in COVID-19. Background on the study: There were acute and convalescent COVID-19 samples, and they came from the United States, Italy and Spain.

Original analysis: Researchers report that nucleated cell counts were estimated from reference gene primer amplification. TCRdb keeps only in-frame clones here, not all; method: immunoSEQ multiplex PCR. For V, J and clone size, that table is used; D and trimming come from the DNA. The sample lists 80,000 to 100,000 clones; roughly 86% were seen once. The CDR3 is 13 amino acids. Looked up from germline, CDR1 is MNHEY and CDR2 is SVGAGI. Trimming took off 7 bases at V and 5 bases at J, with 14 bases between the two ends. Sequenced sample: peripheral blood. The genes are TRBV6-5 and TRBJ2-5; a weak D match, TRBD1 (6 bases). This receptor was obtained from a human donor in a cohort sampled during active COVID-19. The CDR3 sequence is CASKTGSPETQYF. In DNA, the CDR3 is TGTGCCAGCAAGACAGGCTCTCCGGAGACCCAGTACTTC.